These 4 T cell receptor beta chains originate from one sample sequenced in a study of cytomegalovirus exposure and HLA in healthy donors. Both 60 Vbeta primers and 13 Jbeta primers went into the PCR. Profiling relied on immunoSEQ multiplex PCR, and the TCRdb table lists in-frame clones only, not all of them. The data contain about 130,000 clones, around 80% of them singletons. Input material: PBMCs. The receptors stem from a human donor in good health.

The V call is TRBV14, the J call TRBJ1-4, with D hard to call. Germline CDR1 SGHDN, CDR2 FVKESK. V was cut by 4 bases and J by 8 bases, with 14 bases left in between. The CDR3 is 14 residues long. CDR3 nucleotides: TGTGCCAGCAGCCCAAGTCCATGGCTCGAAAAACTGTTTTTT. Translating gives CASSPSPWLEKLFF.

The CDR3 DNA is TGTGCCAGCAGCCAAGATTCCGTTCTGGGACTAGAGGCAGATACGCAGTATTTT. Translation: CASSQDSVLGLEADTQYF. The chain has TRBV4-2 and TRBJ2-3; TRBD2 aligns across 8 bases. Germline V gives CDR1 LGHNA, CDR2 YNFKEQ. The junction had 12 bases not matched to a gene; V was cut back by 0 bases and J by 4 bases. This CDR3 has 18 amino acids.

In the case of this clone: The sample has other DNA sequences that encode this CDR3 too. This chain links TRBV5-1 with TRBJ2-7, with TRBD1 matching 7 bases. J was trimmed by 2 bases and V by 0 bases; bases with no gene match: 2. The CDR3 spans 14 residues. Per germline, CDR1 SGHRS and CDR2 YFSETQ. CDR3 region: CASSLGDSPYEQYF. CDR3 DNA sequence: TGCGCCAGCAGCTTGGGGGACAGCCCCTACGAGCAGTACTTC.

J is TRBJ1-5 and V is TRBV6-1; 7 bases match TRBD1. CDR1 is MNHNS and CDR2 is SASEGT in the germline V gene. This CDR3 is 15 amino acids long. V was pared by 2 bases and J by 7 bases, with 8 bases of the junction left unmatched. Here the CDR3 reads CASSELSQGDQPQHF. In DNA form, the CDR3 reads TGTGCCAGCAGTGAACTTTCCCAGGGGGACCAGCCCCAGCATTTT.